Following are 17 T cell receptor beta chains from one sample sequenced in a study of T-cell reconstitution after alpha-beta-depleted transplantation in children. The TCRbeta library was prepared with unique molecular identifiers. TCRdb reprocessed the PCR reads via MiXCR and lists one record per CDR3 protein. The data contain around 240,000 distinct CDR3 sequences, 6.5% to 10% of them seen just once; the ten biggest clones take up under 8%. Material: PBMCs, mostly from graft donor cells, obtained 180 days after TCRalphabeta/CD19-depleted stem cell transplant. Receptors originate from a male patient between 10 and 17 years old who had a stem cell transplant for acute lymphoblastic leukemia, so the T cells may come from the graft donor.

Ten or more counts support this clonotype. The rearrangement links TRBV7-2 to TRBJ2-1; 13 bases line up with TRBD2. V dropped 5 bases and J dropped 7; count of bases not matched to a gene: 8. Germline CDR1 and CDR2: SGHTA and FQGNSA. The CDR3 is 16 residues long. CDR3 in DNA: TGTGCCAGCAGCAGAACACTAGCGGGGGGGCCTAATGAGCAGTTCTTC. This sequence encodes CASSRTLAGGPNEQFF.

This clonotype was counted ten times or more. CDR3 region: CAISIDSFSGNTIYF. In nucleotides, the CDR3 is TGTGCCATCAGCATTGACAGTTTCTCTGGAAACACCATATATTTT. The chain is built from TRBV10-3 and TRBJ1-3; tentative D call: TRBD1 (5 bases). This CDR3 region has 15 residues. The germline V gene encodes CDR1 ENHRY and CDR2 SYGVKD. Deletions cut 6 bases from V and 0 bases from J, with 12 bases between.

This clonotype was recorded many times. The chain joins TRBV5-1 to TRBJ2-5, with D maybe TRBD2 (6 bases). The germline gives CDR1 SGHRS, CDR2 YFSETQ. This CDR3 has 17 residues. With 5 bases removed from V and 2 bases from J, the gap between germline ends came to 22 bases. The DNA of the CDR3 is TGCGCCAGCAGTCCCCTACGGGACTGCAAAATTCAAGAGACCCAGTACTTC. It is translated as CASSPLRDCKIQETQYF.

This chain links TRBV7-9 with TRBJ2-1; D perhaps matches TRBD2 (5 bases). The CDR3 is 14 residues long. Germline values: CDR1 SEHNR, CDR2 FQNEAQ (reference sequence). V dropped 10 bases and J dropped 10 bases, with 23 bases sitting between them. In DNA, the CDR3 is TGTGCCATGGGCCCCGGACTCGCCTGCCGGGAGCAGTTCTTC. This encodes CAMGPGLACREQFF.

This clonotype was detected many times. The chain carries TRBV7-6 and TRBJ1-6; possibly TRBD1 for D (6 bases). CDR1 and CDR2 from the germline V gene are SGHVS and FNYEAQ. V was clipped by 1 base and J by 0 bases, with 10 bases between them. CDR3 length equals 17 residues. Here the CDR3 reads CASSLDGGGSYNSPLHF. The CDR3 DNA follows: TGTGCCAGCAGCTTAGACGGAGGGGGCTCCTATAATTCACCCCTCCACTTT.

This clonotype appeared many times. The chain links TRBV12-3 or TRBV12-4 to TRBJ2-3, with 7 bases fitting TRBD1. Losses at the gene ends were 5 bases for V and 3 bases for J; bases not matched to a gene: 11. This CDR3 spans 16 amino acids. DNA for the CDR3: TGTGCCAGCAGTCCCCTAGGAGGACAGGTAACAGATACGCAGTATTTT. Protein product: CASSPLGGQVTDTQYF.

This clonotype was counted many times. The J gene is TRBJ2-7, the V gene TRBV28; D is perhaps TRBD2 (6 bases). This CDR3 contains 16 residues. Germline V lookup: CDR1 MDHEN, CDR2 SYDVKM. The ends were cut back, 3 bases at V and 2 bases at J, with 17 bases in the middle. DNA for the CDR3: TGTGCCAGCAGTTTCTGGGGGAGCGGGTCTGCCTACGAGCAGTACTTC. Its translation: CASSFWGSGSAYEQYF.

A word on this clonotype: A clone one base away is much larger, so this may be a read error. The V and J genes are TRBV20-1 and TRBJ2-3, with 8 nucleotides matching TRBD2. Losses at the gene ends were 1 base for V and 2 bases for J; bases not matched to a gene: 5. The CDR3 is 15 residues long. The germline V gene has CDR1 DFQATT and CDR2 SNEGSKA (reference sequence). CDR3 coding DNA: TGCAGTGCTAGAGTGGAGCGGGGGTCCACAGATACGCAGTATTTT. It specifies CSARVERGSTDTQYF.

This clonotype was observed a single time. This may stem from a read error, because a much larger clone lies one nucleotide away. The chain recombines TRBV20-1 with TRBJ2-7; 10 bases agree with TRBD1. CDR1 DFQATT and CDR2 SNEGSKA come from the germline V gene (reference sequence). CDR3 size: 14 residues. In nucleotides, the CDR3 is TGCATTGCTAGTAGGACAGGGGGATCCTACGAGCAGTACTTC. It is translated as CIASRTGGSYEQYF.

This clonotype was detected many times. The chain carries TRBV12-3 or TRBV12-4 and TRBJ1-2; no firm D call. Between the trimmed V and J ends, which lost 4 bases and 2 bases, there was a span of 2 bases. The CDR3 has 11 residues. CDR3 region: CASSSNYGYTF. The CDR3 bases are TGTGCCAGCAGTTCGAACTATGGCTACACCTTC.

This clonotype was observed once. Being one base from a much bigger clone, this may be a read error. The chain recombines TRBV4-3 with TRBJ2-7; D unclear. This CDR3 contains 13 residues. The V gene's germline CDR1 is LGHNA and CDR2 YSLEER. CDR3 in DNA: TGCGCCAGCAGCCAAGACGAGGTGGACGACCAGTACTTC. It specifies CASSQDEVDDQYF.

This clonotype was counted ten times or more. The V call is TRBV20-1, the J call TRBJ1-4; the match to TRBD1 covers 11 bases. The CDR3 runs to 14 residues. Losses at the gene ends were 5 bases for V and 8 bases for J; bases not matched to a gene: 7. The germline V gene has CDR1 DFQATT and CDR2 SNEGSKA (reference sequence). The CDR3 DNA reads TGCAGTGCTCGGACAGGGGGCCCTAGGGAAAAACTGTTTTTT. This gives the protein CSARTGGPREKLFF.

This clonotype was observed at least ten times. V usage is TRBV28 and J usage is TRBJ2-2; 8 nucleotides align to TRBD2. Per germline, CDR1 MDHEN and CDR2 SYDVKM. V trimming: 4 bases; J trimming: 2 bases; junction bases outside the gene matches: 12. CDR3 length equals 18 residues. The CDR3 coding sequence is TGTGCCAGCAGTTCACTATGCACGGGACTAGTAAACACCGGGGAGCTGTTTTTT. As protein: CASSSLCTGLVNTGELFF.

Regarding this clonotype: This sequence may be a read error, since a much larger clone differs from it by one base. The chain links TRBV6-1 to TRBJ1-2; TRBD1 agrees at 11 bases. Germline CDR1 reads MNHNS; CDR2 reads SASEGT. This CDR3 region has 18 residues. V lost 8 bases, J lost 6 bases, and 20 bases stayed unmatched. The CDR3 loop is CASAAHGSGQGALNGYTF. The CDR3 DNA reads TGTGCCAGCGCGGCCCACGGGTCAGGACAGGGGGCACTGAATGGCTACACCTTC.

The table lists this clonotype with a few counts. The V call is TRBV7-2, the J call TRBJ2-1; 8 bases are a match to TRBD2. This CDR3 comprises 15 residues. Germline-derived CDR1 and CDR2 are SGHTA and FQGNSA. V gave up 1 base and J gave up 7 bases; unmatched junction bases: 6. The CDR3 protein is CASSLEVAGYNEQFF. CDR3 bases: TGTGCCAGCAGCTTAGAGGTAGCGGGGTATAATGAGCAGTTCTTC.

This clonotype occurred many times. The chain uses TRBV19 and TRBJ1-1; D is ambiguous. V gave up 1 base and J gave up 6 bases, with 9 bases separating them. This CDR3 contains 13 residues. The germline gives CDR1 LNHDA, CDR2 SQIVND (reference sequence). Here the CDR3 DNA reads TGTGCCAGTAGTATAGCGGCTTACTCTGAAGCTTTCTTT. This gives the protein CASSIAAYSEAFF.

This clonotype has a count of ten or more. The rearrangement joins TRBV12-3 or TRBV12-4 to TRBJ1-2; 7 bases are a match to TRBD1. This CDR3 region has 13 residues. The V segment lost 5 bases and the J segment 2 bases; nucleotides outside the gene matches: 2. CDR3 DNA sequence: TGTGCCAGCAGTCAACAGGGGAACTATGGCTACACCTTC. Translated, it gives CASSQQGNYGYTF.